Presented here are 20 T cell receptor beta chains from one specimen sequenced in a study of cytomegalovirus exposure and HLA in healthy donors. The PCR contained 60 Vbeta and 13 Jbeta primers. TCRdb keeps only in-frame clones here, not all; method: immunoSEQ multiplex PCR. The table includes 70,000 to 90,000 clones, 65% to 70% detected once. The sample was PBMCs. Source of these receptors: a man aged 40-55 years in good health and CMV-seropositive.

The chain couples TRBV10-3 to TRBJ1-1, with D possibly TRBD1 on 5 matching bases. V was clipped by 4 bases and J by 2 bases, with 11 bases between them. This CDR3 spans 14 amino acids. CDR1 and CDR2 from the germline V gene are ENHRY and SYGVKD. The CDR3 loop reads CAISGARVNTEAFF. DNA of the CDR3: TGTGCCATCAGTGGGGCCAGGGTTAACACTGAAGCTTTCTTT.

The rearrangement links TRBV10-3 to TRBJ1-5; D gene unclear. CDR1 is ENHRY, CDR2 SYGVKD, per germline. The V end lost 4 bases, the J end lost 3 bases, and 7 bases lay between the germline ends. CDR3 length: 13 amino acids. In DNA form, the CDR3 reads TGTGCCATCAGTGGTAGTTCCAATCAGCCCCAGCATTTT. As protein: CAISGSSNQPQHF.

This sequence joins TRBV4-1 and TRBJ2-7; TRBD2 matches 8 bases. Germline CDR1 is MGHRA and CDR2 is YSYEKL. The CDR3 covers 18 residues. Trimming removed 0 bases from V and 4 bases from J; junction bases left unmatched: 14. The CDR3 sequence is CASSQDLSGGGIKYEQYF. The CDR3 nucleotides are TGCGCCAGCAGCCAAGACCTCTCGGGCGGGGGGATAAAGTACGAGCAGTACTTC.

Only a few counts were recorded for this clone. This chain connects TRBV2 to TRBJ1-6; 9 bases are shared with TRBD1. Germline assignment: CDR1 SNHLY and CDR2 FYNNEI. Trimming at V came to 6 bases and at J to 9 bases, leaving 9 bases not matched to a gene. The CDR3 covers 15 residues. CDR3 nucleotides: TGTGCCAGCAGAACTACAGGGGGCGCCGGTTCACCCCTCCACTTT. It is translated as CASRTTGGAGSPLHF.

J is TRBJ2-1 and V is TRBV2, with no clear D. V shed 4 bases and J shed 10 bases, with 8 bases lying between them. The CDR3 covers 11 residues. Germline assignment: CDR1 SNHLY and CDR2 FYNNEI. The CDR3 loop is CASSVQEEQFF. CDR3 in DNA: TGTGCCAGCAGTGTTCAGGAAGAGCAGTTCTTC.

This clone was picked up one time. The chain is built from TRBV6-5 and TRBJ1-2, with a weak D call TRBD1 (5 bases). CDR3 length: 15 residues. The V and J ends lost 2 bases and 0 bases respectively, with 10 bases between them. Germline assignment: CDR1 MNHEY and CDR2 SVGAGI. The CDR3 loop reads CASSYRTLPNYGYTF. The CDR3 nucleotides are TGTGCCAGCAGTTACAGGACACTCCCTAACTATGGCTACACCTTC.

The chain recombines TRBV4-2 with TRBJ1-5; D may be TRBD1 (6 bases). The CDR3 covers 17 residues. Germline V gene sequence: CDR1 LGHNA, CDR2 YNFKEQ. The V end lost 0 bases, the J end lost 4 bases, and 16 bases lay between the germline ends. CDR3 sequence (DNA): TGTGCCAGCAGCCAAGATTATTCGGGACAACTTAATCAGCCCCAGCATTTT. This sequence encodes CASSQDYSGQLNQPQHF.

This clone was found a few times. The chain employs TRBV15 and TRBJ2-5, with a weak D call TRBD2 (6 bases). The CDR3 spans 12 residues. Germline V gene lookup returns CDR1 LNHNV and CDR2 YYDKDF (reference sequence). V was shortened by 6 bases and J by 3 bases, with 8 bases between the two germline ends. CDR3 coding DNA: TGTGCCACCAGTGGCGGGGAAGAGACCCAGTACTTC. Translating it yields CATSGGEETQYF.

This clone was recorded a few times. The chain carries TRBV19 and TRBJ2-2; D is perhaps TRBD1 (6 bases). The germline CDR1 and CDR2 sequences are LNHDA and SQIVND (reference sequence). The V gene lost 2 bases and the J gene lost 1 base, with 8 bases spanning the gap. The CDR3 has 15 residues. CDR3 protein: CASSIRQENTGELFF. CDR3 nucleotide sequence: TGTGCCAGTAGTATACGACAGGAGAACACCGGGGAGCTGTTTTTT.

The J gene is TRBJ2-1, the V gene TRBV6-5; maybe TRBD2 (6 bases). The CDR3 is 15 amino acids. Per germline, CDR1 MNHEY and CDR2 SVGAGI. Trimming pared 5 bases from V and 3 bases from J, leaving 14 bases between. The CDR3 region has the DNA TGTGCCAGCAGTCCGGACTACCCACACTACAATGAGCAGTTCTTC. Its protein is CASSPDYPHYNEQFF.

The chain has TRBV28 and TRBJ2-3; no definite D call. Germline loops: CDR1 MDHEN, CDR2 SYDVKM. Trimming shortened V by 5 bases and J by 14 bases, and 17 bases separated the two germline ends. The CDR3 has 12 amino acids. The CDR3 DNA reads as TGTGCCAGCAGTAAGACAACCCTGACGGCGTATTTT. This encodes CASSKTTLTAYF. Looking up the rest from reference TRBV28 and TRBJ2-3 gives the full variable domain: DVKVTQSSRYLVKRTGEKVFLECVQDMDHENMFWYRQDPGLGLRLIYFSYDVKMKEKGDIPEGYSVSREKKERFSLILESASTNQTSMYLCASSKTTLTAYFGPGTRLTVL.

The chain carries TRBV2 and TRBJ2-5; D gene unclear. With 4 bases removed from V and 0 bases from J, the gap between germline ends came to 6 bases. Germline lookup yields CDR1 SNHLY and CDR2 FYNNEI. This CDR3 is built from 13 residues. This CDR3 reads CASSVDYQETQYF. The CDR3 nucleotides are TGTGCCAGCAGTGTCGACTACCAAGAGACCCAGTACTTC.

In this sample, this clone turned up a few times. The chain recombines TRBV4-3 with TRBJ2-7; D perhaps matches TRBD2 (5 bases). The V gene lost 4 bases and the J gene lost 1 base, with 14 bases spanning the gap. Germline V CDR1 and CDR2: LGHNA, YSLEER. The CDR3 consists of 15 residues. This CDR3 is CASSRSRRDSYEQYF. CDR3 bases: TGCGCCAGCAGCCGGAGCCGCCGGGATTCCTACGAGCAGTACTTC.

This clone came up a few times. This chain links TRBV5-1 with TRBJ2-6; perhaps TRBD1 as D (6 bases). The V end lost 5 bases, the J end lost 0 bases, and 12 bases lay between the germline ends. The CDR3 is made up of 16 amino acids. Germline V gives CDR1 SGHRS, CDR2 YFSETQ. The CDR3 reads CASRQGSRSGANVLTF. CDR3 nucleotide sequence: TGCGCCAGCAGACAGGGTTCGCGCTCTGGGGCCAACGTCCTGACTTTC.

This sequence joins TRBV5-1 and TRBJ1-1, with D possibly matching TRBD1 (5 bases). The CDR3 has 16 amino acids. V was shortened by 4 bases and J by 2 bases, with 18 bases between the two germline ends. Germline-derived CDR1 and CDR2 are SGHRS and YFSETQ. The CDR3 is CASSKDITGRNTEAFF. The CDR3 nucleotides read TGCGCCAGCAGCAAGGACATAACCGGTAGAAACACTGAAGCTTTCTTT.

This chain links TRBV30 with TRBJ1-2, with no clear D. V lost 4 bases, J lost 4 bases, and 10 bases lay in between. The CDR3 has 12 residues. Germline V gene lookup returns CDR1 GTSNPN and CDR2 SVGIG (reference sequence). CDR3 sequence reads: CAWISGGYGYTF. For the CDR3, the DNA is TGTGCCTGGATAAGTGGAGGCTATGGCTACACCTTC.

CDR3: CASTVAQVNTEAFF. CDR3 sequence (DNA): TGTGCCAGTACCGTCGCTCAGGTTAACACTGAAGCTTTCTTT. The chain couples TRBV19 to TRBJ1-1; D unclear. The V end lost 7 bases, the J end lost 2 bases, and 14 bases lay between the germline ends. The CDR3 contains 14 residues. Germline V gene sequence: CDR1 LNHDA, CDR2 SQIVND (reference sequence).

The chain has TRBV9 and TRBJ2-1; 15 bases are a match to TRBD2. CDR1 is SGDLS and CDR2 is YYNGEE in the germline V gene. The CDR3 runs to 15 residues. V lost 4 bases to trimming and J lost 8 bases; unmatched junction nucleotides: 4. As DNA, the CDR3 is TGTGCCAGCAGCCAGGGACTAGCGGGGGGCTATGAGCAGTTCTTC. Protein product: CASSQGLAGGYEQFF.

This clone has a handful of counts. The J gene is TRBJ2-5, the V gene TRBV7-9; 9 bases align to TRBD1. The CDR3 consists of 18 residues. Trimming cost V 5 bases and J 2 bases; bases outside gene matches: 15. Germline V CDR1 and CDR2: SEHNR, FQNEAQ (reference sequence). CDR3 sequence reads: CASSPGQGMSLGQETQYF. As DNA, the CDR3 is TGTGCCAGCAGCCCAGGACAGGGGATGAGTTTGGGGCAAGAGACCCAGTACTTC.

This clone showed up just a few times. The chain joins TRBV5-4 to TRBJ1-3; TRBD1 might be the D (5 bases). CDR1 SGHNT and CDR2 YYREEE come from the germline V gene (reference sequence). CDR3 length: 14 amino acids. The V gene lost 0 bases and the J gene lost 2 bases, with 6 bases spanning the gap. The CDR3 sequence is CASSLGQTGNTIYF. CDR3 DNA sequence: TGTGCCAGCAGCTTGGGACAGACTGGAAACACCATATATTTT.